This TCR beta chain emerged from a study of tumor-infiltrating lymphocytes in primary liver carcinoma. Study details: Yields of productive TCRbeta reads ranged from roughly 3.65 to 7.13 million per sample and were similar across tissue types. Study-wide findings and caveats: The 250 largest clones made up significantly more of tumor than blood repertoires (p = 0.039).

A note on this clonotype: Its target is unknown. The germline gene is not matched at one end of the junction; a read error may be the cause.

Unsorted whole blood yielded the blood RNA, and germline DNA was also extracted. In advance of surgery, around 4 milliliters of peripheral blood were collected. Total RNA (roughly 530 ng) served as template for TCR beta cDNA synthesis primed by a constant-region primer. Sequencing libraries for TCR beta derived from three nested multiplex PCR rounds that used slightly modified ARM-PCR. Forward primers for TRBV1-TRBV30 and a C-beta reverse primer served the first two PCR rounds, at about 10 cycles each. TCRdb re-called the multiplex PCR reads through MiXCR, storing one row per CDR3 protein. The table lists a few hundred thousand distinct CDR3 sequences, more than 55% of them singletons. CDR3 size: 13 residues. Germline V lookup: CDR1 GTSNPN, CDR2 SVGIG (reference sequence).

Sequencing was performed on peripheral blood. The receptor was isolated from a woman between 25 and 40 years old with primary liver carcinoma and hepatitis B virus infection. The chain is built from TRBV30 and TRBJ1-5; 7 bases are a match to TRBD1. CDR3 coding DNA: TGTGCCTGGAGCCGACAGGGCAATCGGCCCCAGCATTTT. Its protein is CAWSRQGNRPQHF.